These T cell receptor beta chains were read from a single sample in a study of shared clonotypes between healthy human individuals. Using immunoSEQ multiplex PCR, the repertoire was profiled, and TCRdb retains in-frame clones only, with some absent. The sample consists of 650,000 to 800,000 clones, 92% of them appearing once. The sequencing input was naive CD8+ T cells sorted from blood. These receptors were taken from a man aged 25-45 years in good health. The CDR3 runs from the conserved cysteine through the conserved F or W. Fields, in order: V gene, D gene, J gene, clone size, CDR3 DNA, CDR3 protein. D genes are given only for firm matches. Where a row states a size, it is once, few, many or the class of an expanded clone; other rows omit it.

TRBV29-1	.	TRBJ2-7	once	TGCAGCGCGAACACAGGGACTAACGAGCAGTACTTC	CSANTGTNEQYF
TRBV10-3	.	TRBJ1-1	.	TGTGCCATCAGTGAGGCGGGGGGGAAGGCTGAAGCTTTCTTT	CAISEAGGKAEAFF
TRBV4-1	.	TRBJ1-2	.	TGCGCCAGCAGCCAAGATCTATTTTCCGGGAGCTATGGCTACACCTTC	CASSQDLFSGSYGYTF
TRBV27	TRBD1	TRBJ2-1	.	TGTGCCAGCAGTTTGTATGGGACAGGGGTAATTGATGAGCAGTTCTTC	CASSLYGTGVIDEQFF
TRBV5-1	.	TRBJ2-3	.	TGCGCCAGCAGCTCACGGGACGGCGTCACAGATACGCAGTATTTT	CASSSRDGVTDTQYF
TRBV4-1	.	TRBJ2-7	few	TGCGCCAGCAGCCAGGGCAGGAGCGGCTACGAGCAGTACTTC	CASSQGRSGYEQYF
TRBV28	.	TRBJ1-4	.	TGTGCCAGCAGTTTAAGTTCCAATGAAAAACTGTTTTTT	CASSLSSNEKLFF
TRBV27	.	TRBJ2-7	.	TGTGCCAGCAGTTTCGGCTTTTCCTACGAGCAGTACTTC	CASSFGFSYEQYF
TRBV6-1	TRBD1	TRBJ2-7	.	TGTGCCAGCAGTGAGGGGACAGGAGCCTACGAGCAGTACTTC	CASSEGTGAYEQYF
TRBV5-1	TRBD1	TRBJ2-7	.	TGCGCCAGCAGCTTAGGGGGCGTCTACGAGCAGTACTTC	CASSLGGVYEQYF
TRBV2	.	TRBJ2-1	.	TGTGCCAGCCCCAAGGGAGGGACATACAATGAGCAGTTCTTC	CASPKGGTYNEQFF
TRBV20-1	.	TRBJ2-1	.	TGCAGTGCTAGATCAGACAATGAGCAGTTCTTC	CSARSDNEQFF
TRBV5-1	.	TRBJ2-7	.	TGCGCCAGCAGCTTGGAAGGGGGAACCTACGAGCAGTACTTC	CASSLEGGTYEQYF
TRBV9	.	TRBJ2-1	once	TGTGCCTCTGGTGGCGCAGGCTACAATGAGCAGTTCTTC	CASGGAGYNEQFF
TRBV19	TRBD1	TRBJ2-7	once	TGTGCCAGTAGTACAGGACAGGGAATGTACGAGCAGTACTTC	CASSTGQGMYEQYF
TRBV7-9	.	TRBJ2-5	.	TGTGCCAGCAGAGCTCTTGAGACCCAGTACTTC	CASRALETQYF
TRBV29-1	.	TRBJ2-7	.	TGCAGCGTTGAATTGCCCTCCAGCTCCTACGAGCAGTACTTC	CSVELPSSSYEQYF
TRBV9	TRBD2	TRBJ2-1	.	TGTGCCAGCAGCGTAGCACTAGCGGGGGCCTACAATGAGCAGTTCTTC	CASSVALAGAYNEQFF
TRBV11-3	TRBD2	TRBJ2-7	.	TGTGCCAGCAGCTTATACGGGGGGGACTACGAGCAGTACTTC	CASSLYGGDYEQYF
TRBV6-6	TRBD1	TRBJ2-2	.	TGTGCCAGCAGACAGGGGAGTAACACCGGGGAGCTGTTTTTT	CASRQGSNTGELFF
TRBV11-3	.	TRBJ1-1	.	TGTGCCAGCAGCTTAGATGGGGGGGCGCACACTGAAGCTTTCTTT	CASSLDGGAHTEAFF
TRBV27	TRBD1	TRBJ2-3	once	TGTGCCAGCACTACGAGGCGACAGGGTACAGATACGCAGTATTTT	CASTTRRQGTDTQYF
TRBV12-1	.	TRBJ2-7	.	TGTGCCAGCAGCCCCAACCGGTGGTCTCCGATTCGACACAACCGCATCTACGAGCAGTACTTC	CASSPNRWSPIRHNRIYEQYF
TRBV29-1	TRBD2	TRBJ2-3	.	TGCAGCGTTCCTAGCGGGAGGAGGTATACGCAGTATTTT	CSVPSGRRYTQYF
TRBV11-2	TRBD2	TRBJ2-3	.	TGTGCCAGCAGCCCCCTGACTAGCGCAGTTCAGTATACGCAGTATTTT	CASSPLTSAVQYTQYF
TRBV7-2	.	TRBJ2-2	once	TGTGCCAGCAGCTTGAGCGGGCCTACCGGGGAGCTGTTTTTT	CASSLSGPTGELFF
TRBV30	.	TRBJ1-2	.	TGTGCCTGGAGTTTTAGGGCCAACTATGGCTACACCTTC	CAWSFRANYGYTF
TRBV15	TRBD1	TRBJ2-7	.	TGTGCCACCAGCATCGGGACAGGGGCGACCTTTGAGCAGTACTTC	CATSIGTGATFEQYF
TRBV9	TRBD2	TRBJ2-7	.	TGTGCCAGCAGCGTTTATGGGACTAGCGAGTACGAGCAGTACTTC	CASSVYGTSEYEQYF
TRBV7-2	TRBD2	TRBJ2-1	once	TGTGCCAGCAGTCCCCCTAGTAGCGGGTTGAAGGATGAGCAGTTCTTC	CASSPPSSGLKDEQFF
TRBV29-1	.	TRBJ1-2	.	TGCAGCGCTCCGCGGGGGGCGAAGGGCTACACCTTC	CSAPRGAKGYTF
TRBV21-1	.	TRBJ2-7	.	TGTGCCAGCAACCCCTGCACCCAGCCGAGGAGCGTATACGAGCAGTACTTC	CASNPCTQPRSVYEQYF
TRBV27	.	TRBJ1-1	once	TGTGCCAGTCGGACCCCAGGGAGGAACACTGAAGCTTTCTTT	CASRTPGRNTEAFF
TRBV7-8	.	TRBJ2-5	once	TGTGCCAGCAGTTCCATCACCCCGGGGGCGGGGGAGACCCAGTACTTC	CASSSITPGAGETQYF
TRBV2	TRBD1	TRBJ2-2	once	TGTGCCAGCAGTTGGGGACAGGCGAAATCGAACACCGGGGAGCTGTTTTTT	CASSWGQAKSNTGELFF
TRBV11-3	TRBD2	TRBJ2-7	.	TGTGCCAGCAGCTTAGGCGGGAGGTTAGACGAGCAGTACTTC	CASSLGGRLDEQYF
TRBV4-3	TRBD2	TRBJ2-2	.	TGCGCCAGCAGCCGAGCGGGAGAGGGCACCGGGGAGCTGTTTTTT	CASSRAGEGTGELFF
TRBV6-1	.	TRBJ2-7	.	TGTGCCAGCAGTGAATACGTCCAGACCGAGCAGTACTTC	CASSEYVQTEQYF
TRBV28	TRBD1	TRBJ2-2	.	TGTGCCAGCAGGTCCTCCATCACCGACAGGGGTTCACGGGTGTTTTTT	CASRSSITDRGSRVFF
TRBV9	.	TRBJ2-5	.	TGTGCCAGCAGCCCTTATAGAAACCAAGAGACCCAGTACTTC	CASSPYRNQETQYF
TRBV4-3	.	TRBJ2-1	.	TGCGCCAGCAGCCAAGAGATCCTAGCAGGTAGGGCACCGGCTTTGGACAATGAGCAGTTCTTC	CASSQEILAGRAPALDNEQFF
TRBV4-1	.	TRBJ2-5	.	TGCGCCAGCAGCCAAGGAGACGGAGAAGAGACCCAGTACTTC	CASSQGDGEETQYF
TRBV7-6	TRBD2	TRBJ2-1	.	TGTGCCAGCAGCTCGATAACTAGCGGGAGGTTAAATGAGCAGTTCTTC	CASSSITSGRLNEQFF
TRBV5-1	.	TRBJ1-3	once	TGCGCCAGCAGCTTGGAGGAGGCCTTACCCTCTGGAAACACCATATATTTT	CASSLEEALPSGNTIYF
TRBV28	TRBD1	TRBJ2-7	.	TGTGCCAGCAGTCCGACGGTCGGGACAGGGGCTTTAACCTACGAGCAGTACTTC	CASSPTVGTGALTYEQYF
TRBV28	.	TRBJ2-7	.	TGTGCCAGCAGCCCACAGGGCTACGAGCAGTACTTC	CASSPQGYEQYF
TRBV5-1	TRBD2	TRBJ2-1	once	TGCGCCAGCAGCTTGGTGCTAGCGGGAACCAATGAGCAGTTCTTC	CASSLVLAGTNEQFF
TRBV27	.	TRBJ2-7	.	TGTGCCAGCAGTCCTTTCGGGAGTTCCTACGAGCAGTACTTC	CASSPFGSSYEQYF
TRBV4-1	.	TRBJ1-1	.	TGCGCCAGCAGCCAGGTTAGAGGGGTGAATGCTTTCTTT	CASSQVRGVNAFF
TRBV9	.	TRBJ2-7	.	TGTGCCAGCAGCGGGGAAGGGGACAACTACGAGCAGTACTTC	CASSGEGDNYEQYF